This T cell receptor beta chain was identified during a study of blood T cell repertoires in COVID-19. CDR1 MNHEY and CDR2 SVGEGT come from the germline V gene. Deletions cut 6 bases from V and 0 bases from J, with 11 bases between. The CDR3 consists of 14 residues. Original handling: Nucleated cell number was recorded as an estimate derived from reference gene primer amplification. The protocol was immunoSEQ multiplex PCR, while the TCRdb copy is restricted to in-frame clones and leaves out a portion. V, J and clone size are taken as reported in that table, and D and trimming were inferred from the DNA itself. The data contain more than 95,000 clones, approximately 82% of them singletons.

The specimen was peripheral blood. This clonotype was sampled from a man aged 30 to 45 with acute or convalescent COVID-19. The chain joins TRBV6-2 or TRBV6-3 to TRBJ1-2; D unclear. The chain's CDR3 is CASSPSLANYGYTF. The CDR3 DNA reads TGTGCCAGCAGCCCTTCTCTAGCTAACTATGGCTACACCTTC.